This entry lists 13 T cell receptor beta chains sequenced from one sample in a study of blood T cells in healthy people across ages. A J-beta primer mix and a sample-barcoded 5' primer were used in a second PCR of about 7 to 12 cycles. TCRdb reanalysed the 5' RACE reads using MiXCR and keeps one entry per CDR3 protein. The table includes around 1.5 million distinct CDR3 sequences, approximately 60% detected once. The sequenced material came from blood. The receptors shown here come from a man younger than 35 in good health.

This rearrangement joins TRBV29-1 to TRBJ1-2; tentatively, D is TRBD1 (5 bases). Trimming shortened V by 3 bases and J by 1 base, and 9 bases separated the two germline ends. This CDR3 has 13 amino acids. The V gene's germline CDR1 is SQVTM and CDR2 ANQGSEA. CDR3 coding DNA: TGCAGCGTTGAGGGGGACCGTAACTATGGCTACACCTTC. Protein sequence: CSVEGDRNYGYTF.

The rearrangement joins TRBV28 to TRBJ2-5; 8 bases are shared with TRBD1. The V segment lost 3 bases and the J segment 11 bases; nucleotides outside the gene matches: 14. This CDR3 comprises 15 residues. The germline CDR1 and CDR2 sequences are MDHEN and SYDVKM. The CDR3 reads CASSFRDRLRNEQYF. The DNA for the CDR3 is TGTGCCAGCAGTTTCCGGGACAGGCTACGGAATGAGCAGTACTTC.

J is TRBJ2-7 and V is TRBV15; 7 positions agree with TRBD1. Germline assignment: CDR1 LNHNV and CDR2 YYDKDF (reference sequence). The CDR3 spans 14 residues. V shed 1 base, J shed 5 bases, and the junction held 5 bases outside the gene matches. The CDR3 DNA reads TGTGCCACCAGCAGAGCCAACAGGGGCGACGAGCAGTACTTC. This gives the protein CATSRANRGDEQYF.

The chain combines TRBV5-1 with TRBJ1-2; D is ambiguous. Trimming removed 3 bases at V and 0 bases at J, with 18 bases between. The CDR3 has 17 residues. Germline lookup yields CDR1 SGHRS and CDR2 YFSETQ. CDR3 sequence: CASSSSPTASPNYGYTF. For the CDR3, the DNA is TGCGCCAGCAGCTCTAGTCCGACGGCTTCCCCTAACTATGGCTACACCTTC.

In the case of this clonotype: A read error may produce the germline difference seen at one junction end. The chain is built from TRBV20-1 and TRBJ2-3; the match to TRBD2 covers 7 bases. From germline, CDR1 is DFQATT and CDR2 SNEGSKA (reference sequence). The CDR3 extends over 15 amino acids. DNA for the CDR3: TGCAGTGCCATGGGGACCGAGACTAGCACAGATACGCGGTATTTT. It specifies CSAMGTETSTDTRYF.

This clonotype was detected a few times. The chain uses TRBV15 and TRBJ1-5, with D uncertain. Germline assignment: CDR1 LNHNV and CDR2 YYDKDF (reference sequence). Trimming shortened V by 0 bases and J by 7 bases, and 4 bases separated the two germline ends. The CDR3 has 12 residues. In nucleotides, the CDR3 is TGTGCCACCAGCAGAGATGGACAGCCCCAGCATTTT. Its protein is CATSRDGQPQHF.

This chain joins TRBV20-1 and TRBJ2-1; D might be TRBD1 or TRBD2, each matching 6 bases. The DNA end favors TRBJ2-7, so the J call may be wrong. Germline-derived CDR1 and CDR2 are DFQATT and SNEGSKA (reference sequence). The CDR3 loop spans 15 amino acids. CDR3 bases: TGCAGTGTGGGGGCGGGACTCGATAATCCCAATGAGCAGTACTTC. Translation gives CSVGAGLDNPNEQYF.

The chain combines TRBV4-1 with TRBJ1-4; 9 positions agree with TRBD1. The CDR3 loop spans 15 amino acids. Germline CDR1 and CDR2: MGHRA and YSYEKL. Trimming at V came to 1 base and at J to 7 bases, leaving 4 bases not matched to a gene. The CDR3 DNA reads TGCGCCAGCAGCCAAGGGGACAGGGAAGCTGAAAAACTGTTTTTT. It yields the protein CASSQGDREAEKLFF.

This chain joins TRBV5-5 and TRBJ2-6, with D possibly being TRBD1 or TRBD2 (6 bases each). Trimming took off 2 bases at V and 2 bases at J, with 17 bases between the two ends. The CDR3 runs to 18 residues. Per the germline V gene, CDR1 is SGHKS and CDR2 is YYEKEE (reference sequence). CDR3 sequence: CASSFGIPGAPGANVLTF. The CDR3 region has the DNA TGTGCCAGCAGCTTTGGGATTCCGGGGGCGCCTGGGGCCAACGTCCTGACTTTC.

The CDR3 sequence is CASSYIGTPNEQFF. The DNA for the CDR3 is TGTGCCAGCAGTTATATTGGGACCCCCAATGAGCAGTTCTTC. This chain uses TRBV6-2 or TRBV6-3 with TRBJ2-1; D might be TRBD1 or TRBD2, each matching 5 bases. The V gene lost 3 bases and the J gene lost 6 bases, with 12 bases spanning the gap. Per the germline V gene, CDR1 is MNHEY and CDR2 is SVGEGT. The CDR3 has 14 amino acids.

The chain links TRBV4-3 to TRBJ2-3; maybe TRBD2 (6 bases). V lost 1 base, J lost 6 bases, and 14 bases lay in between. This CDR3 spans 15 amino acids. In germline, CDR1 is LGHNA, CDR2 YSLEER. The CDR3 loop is CASSQGAPGRDTQYF. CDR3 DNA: TGCGCCAGCAGCCAAGGGGCCCCAGGGAGGGATACGCAGTATTTT.

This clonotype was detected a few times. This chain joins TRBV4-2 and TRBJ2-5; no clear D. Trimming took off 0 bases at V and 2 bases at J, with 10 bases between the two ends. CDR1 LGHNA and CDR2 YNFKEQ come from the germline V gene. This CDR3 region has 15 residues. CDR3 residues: CASSQEVLAQETQYF. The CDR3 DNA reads TGTGCCAGCAGCCAAGAAGTGTTAGCTCAAGAGACCCAGTACTTC.

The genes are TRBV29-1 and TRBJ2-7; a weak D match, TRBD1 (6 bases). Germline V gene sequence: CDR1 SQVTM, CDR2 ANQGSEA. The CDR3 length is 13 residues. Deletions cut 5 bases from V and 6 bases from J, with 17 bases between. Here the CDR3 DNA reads TGCAGCGTTCGCCCCCTTCTGGACAGCGAGCAGTACTTC. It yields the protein CSVRPLLDSEQYF.